This TCR beta chain was recovered during a study of T cells in Graves' hyperthyroidism and ophthalmopathy. Study-wide findings and caveats: It was a median around 6 months before onset that the model predicted ophthalmopathy.

After removal of 6 bases from V and 6 bases from J, the junction contained 11 bases not matched to a gene. Germline CDR1 LGHNT, CDR2 FRNRAP. This CDR3 has 14 amino acids. This clonotype was seen ten or more times. Antigen unknown. Authors of the study amplified TCR beta CDR3 regions from RNA transcripts. TCR CDR3 regions were first amplified by RT-PCR with HTBI primers. From the multiplex PCR reads, TCRdb called clonotypes with MiXCR, one entry per CDR3 protein. The repertoire consists of roughly 400,000 distinct CDR3 sequences, with over 11% occurring once and the leading ten covering 25% to 30%. Sequences were obtained from blood. The chain is built from TRBV12-5 and TRBJ2-7, with 7 bases that match TRBD1. The clonotype was recovered from a man aged 50-60 years with Graves' ophthalmopathy. In DNA form, the CDR3 reads TGTGCTAGTGGCTACCCCACAGGGGTCGGCGAGCAGTACTTC. As protein: CASGYPTGVGEQYF.